This T cell receptor (beta chain) was observed in a study of blood T cell repertoires in COVID-19. CDR1 is KGHSH and CDR2 is LQKENI in the germline V gene. CDR3 length equals 14 residues. Trimming stripped 5 bases from V and 4 bases from J, with 14 bases between. Participant-given clinical history determined each cohort assignment. How the authors handled the data: Amplification of reference gene primers provided the estimated nucleated cell counts. Profiling relied on immunoSEQ multiplex PCR, and the TCRdb table lists in-frame clones only, not all of them. V, J and clone size were drawn from that table, and D and trimming were deduced from the DNA. The data hold some 430,000 clones, with about nine tenths observed a single time.

V is TRBV18 and J is TRBJ1-1; a possible D gene is TRBD1 (6 bases). This sequence originates from a man younger than 35 who had recovered from COVID-19. Input material: PBMCs or T cells enriched from blood (not recorded which). CDR3 bases: TGTGCCAGCTCAAGGCCAGGGGAAGGCACTGAAGCTTTCTTT. This gives the protein CASSRPGEGTEAFF.